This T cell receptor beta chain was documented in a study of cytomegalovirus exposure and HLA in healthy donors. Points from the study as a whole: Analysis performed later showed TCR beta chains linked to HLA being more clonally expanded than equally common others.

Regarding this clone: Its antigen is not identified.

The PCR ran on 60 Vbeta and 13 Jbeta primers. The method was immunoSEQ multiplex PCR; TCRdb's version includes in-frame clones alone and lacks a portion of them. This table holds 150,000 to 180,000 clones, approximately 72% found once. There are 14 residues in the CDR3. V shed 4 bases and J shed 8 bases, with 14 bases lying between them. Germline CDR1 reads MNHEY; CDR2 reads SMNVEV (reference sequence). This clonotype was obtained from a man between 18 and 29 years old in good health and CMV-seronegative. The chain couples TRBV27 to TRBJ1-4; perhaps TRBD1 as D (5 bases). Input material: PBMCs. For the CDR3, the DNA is TGTGCCAGCAGTTCTGGACCTCGGGGGGAAAAACTGTTTTTT. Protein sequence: CASSSGPRGEKLFF.